The T cell receptor (beta chain) described here comes from a study of human T cells and chemical hapten exposure. Study-level background: Variation in per-sample TCR yields came mainly from small pooled library volume differences.

As the library was built, unique molecular identifiers were attached to individual cDNA molecules. TCRdb redid the calling of the RACE reads with MiXCR, one entry per CDR3 protein. The table lists 25,000 to 35,000 distinct CDR3 sequences, over 7% of them singletons, with approximately 10% in the top ten. Study results and caveats: Sensitization with DPC brought no change to TCRs above 1 in 1000 in frequency.

The length of the CDR3 is 16 residues. The V gene lost 2 bases and the J gene lost 3 bases, with 15 bases spanning the gap. Germline CDR1 reads SEHNR; CDR2 reads FQNEAQ (reference sequence). Time point described: healthy volunteer bleed at 2 weeks. Unfractionated whole blood was the source from which total RNA was extracted. This clonotype was counted ten times or more. Its specificity is not known. The chain is built from TRBV7-9 and TRBJ2-3; maybe TRBD2 (5 bases). Specimen: whole blood. The clonotype originates from a human donor in good health. Some clones in this sample may be carry-over from other donors' samples. This CDR3 is CASSLKLAWKTDTQYF. For the CDR3, the DNA is TGTGCCAGCAGCTTAAAGTTAGCGTGGAAGACAGATACGCAGTATTTT.